The T cell receptor (beta chain) described here comes from a study of blood T cell repertoires in COVID-19. The CDR3 extends over 15 amino acids. Only in-frame clones appear in the TCRdb table, and some are missing; sequencing was by immunoSEQ multiplex PCR. Among tens of thousands of clones listed, roughly 96% were seen once. Sequencing was done on a sample of peripheral blood. The clonotype comes from a human donor with active COVID-19. The donor label of this sample is uncertain. The rearrangement joins TRBV21-1 to TRBJ2-3; no DNA check was done on the table's D call, TRBD1. TRBV21-1 is marked as a pseudogene. CDR3 sequence (DNA): TGTGCCAGCAGCAATAAGGACAGGGAGTTAGATACGCAGTATTTT. It specifies CASSNKDRELDTQYF.